What follows are 8 T cell receptor beta chains derived from one specimen sequenced in a study of T cell changes during pregnancy in multiple sclerosis. Using immunoSEQ multiplex PCR, the repertoire was profiled, and TCRdb retains in-frame clones only, with some absent. The data hold 84,000 or so clones, with approximately 94% observed a single time. The source was peripheral blood, collected in the third trimester of pregnancy. These receptors were taken from a female donor with multiple sclerosis, enrolled in a pregnancy study.

The gene calls are TRBV25-1 and TRBJ1-2; TRBD1 is a possible D gene (6 bases). Per germline, CDR1 MGHDK and CDR2 SYGVNS. Trimming took 0 bases from V and 13 from J, leaving 9 bases between them. The CDR3 has 11 amino acids. CDR3 sequence reads: CASSEYGQCTF. CDR3 bases: TGTGCCAGCAGTGAATATGGACAGTGCACCTTC.

The CDR3: CASSLGLGAYEQYF. CDR3 DNA sequence: TGTGCCAGCAGCTTGGGCCTCGGAGCCTACGAGCAGTACTTC. The V and J genes are TRBV5-4 and TRBJ2-7; D ambiguous. CDR3 length: 14 amino acids. V lost 0 bases and J lost 2, with 9 bases in between. Germline lookup yields CDR1 SGHNT and CDR2 YYREEE (reference sequence).

The genes are TRBV6-5 and TRBJ1-1; tentatively, D is TRBD1 (5 bases). The CDR3 has 13 residues. Deletions cut 2 bases from V and 7 bases from J, with 11 bases between. CDR1 and CDR2 from the germline V gene are MNHEY and SVGAGI. CDR3 DNA sequence: TGTGCCAGCAGTTACCCCGTGGGGGGTGAAGCTTTCTTT. It translates to CASSYPVGGEAFF.

This chain connects TRBV10-3 to TRBJ2-7, with no clear D. V dropped 6 bases and J dropped 0 bases, with 15 bases sitting between them. The CDR3 covers 15 residues. Germline CDR1 and CDR2: ENHRY and SYGVKD. The CDR3 DNA follows: TGTGCCATCAGGGTCGGCAGGCAAAGCTCCTACGAGCAGTACTTC. Translating gives CAIRVGRQSSYEQYF.

This clone appeared a single time. J is TRBJ2-1 and V is TRBV5-1, with 14 positions matching TRBD2. Germline assignment: CDR1 SGHRS and CDR2 YFSETQ. The trim removed 6 bases at V and 5 bases at J, leaving 7 bases unmatched. The CDR3 totals 16 residues. DNA of the CDR3: TGCGCCAGCACCTCGGGGGGACTAGCGGGAGACAATGAGCAGTTCTTC. This gives the protein CASTSGGLAGDNEQFF. Looking up the rest from reference TRBV5-1 and TRBJ2-1 gives the full variable domain: KAGVTQTPRYLIKTRGQQVTLSCSPISGHRSVSWYQQTPGQGLQFLFEYFSETQRNKGNFPGRFSGRQFSNSRSEMNVSTLELGDSALYLCASTSGGLAGDNEQFFGPGTRLTVL.

The rearrangement uses TRBV4-3 and TRBJ1-2; D not resolved. The V gene lost 0 bases and the J gene lost 4 bases, with 9 bases spanning the gap. The CDR3 is 14 amino acids. CDR1 LGHNA and CDR2 YSLEER come from the germline V gene. The CDR3 loop is CASSQDTGFYGYTF. Here the CDR3 DNA reads TGCGCCAGCAGCCAAGATACGGGGTTCTATGGCTACACCTTC.

The V and J genes are TRBV5-1 and TRBJ2-2; TRBD2 agrees at 9 bases. CDR1 is SGHRS and CDR2 is YFSETQ in the germline V gene. This CDR3 is 14 amino acids long. The V and J ends lost 7 bases and 5 bases, in that order; junction bases with no gene match: 6. The CDR3 sequence: CASGGRAKTGELFF. As DNA, the CDR3 is TGCGCCAGCGGCGGGAGGGCCAAAACCGGGGAGCTGTTTTTT.

The gene calls are TRBV5-1 and TRBJ2-5, with 9 bases lining up with TRBD2. The CDR3 length is 15 residues. Germline V gene data show CDR1 as SGHRS and CDR2 as YFSETQ. The V and J ends lost 1 base and 4 bases, in that order; junction bases with no gene match: 5. CDR3 sequence (DNA): TGCGCCAGCAGCTTGATTGCGGGAGGGCGAGAGACCCAGTACTTC. This sequence encodes CASSLIAGGRETQYF.